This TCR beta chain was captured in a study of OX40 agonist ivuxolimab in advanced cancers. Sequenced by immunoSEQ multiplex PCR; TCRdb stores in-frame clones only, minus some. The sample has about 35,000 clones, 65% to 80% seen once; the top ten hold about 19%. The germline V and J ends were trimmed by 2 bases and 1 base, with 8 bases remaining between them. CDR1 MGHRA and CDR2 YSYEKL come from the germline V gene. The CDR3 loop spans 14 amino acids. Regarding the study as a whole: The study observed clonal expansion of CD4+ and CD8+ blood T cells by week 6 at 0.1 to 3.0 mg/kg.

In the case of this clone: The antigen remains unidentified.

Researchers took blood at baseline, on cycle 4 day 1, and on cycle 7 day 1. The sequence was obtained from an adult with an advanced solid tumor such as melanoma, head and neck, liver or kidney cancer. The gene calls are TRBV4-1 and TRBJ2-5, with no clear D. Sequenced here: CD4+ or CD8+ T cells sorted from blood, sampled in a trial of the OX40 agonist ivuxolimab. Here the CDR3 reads CASSQTKVQETQYF. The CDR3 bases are TGCGCCAGCAGCCAAACCAAGGTCCAAGAGACCCAGTACTTC.